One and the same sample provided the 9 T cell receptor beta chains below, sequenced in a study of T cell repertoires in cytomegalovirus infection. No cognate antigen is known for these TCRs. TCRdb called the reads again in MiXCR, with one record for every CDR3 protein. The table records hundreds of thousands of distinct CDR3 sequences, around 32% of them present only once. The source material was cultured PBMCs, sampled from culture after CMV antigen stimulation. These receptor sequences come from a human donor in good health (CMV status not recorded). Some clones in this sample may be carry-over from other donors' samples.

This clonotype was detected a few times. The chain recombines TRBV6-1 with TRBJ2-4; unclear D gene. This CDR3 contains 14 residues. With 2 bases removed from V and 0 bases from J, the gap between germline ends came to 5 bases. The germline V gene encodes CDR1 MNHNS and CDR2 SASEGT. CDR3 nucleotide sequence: TGTGCCAGCAGTGAACAGATAGCCAAAAACATTCAGTACTTC. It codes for CASSEQIAKNIQYF.

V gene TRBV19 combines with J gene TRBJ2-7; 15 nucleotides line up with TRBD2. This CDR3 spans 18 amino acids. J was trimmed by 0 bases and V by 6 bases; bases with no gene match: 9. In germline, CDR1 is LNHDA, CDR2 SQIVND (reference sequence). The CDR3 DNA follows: TGTGCCAGTAGACGGGACGGGACTAGCGGGGGGACCTCCTACGAGCAGTACTTC. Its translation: CASRRDGTSGGTSYEQYF.

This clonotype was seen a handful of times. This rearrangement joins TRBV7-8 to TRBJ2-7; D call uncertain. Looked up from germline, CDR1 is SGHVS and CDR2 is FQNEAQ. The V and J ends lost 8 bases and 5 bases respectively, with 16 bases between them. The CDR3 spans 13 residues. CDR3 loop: CASGESSSHEQYF. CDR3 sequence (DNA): TGTGCCAGCGGCGAATCTAGTTCCCACGAGCAGTACTTC.

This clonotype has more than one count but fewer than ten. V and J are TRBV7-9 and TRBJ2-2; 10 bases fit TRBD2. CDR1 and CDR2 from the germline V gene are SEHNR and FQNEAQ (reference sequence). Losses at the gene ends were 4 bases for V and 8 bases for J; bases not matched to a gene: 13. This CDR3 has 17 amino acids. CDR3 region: CASSYLAGATPLGELFF. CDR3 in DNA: TGTGCCAGCAGCTACCTAGCGGGAGCAACTCCGCTGGGGGAGCTGTTTTTT.

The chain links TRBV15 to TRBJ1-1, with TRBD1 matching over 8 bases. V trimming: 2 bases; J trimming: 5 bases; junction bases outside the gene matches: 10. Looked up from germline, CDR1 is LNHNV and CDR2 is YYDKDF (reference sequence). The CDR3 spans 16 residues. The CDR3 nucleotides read TGTGCCACCAGCAGAACGACAGGGGAGCAGGGGACTGAAGCTTTCTTT. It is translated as CATSRTTGEQGTEAFF.

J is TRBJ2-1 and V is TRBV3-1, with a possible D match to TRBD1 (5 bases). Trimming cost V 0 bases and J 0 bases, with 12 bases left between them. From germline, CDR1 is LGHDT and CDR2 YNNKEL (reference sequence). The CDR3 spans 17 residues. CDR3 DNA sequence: TGTGCCAGCAGCCAAGAAGGCAGGGCGCACTCCTACAATGAGCAGTTCTTC. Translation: CASSQEGRAHSYNEQFF.

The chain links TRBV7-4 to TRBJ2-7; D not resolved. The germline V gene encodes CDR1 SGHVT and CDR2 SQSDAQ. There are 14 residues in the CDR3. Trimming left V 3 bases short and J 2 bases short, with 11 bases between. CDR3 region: CASSFSDRPYEQYF. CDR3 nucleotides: TGTGCCAGCAGCTTCTCGGACCGACCCTACGAGCAGTACTTC.

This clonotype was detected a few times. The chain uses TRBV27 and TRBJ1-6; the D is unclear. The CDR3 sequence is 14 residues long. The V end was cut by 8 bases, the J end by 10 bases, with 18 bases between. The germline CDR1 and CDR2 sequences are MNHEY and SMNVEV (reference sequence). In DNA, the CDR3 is TGTGCCAGCCGCCTACCTGGATTTAGGTCACCCCTCCACTTT. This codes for CASRLPGFRSPLHF.

CDR3 region: CASSLGRAVMNTEAFF. The CDR3 DNA is TGTGCCAGCAGCTTAGGCAGGGCCGTTATGAACACTGAAGCTTTCTTT. J is TRBJ1-1 and V is TRBV7-9, with D perhaps matching TRBD1 (5 bases). The length of the CDR3 is 16 residues. Germline CDR1 and CDR2: SEHNR and FQNEAQ (reference sequence). V lost 1 base and J 0 bases, leaving 12 bases between the germline ends.